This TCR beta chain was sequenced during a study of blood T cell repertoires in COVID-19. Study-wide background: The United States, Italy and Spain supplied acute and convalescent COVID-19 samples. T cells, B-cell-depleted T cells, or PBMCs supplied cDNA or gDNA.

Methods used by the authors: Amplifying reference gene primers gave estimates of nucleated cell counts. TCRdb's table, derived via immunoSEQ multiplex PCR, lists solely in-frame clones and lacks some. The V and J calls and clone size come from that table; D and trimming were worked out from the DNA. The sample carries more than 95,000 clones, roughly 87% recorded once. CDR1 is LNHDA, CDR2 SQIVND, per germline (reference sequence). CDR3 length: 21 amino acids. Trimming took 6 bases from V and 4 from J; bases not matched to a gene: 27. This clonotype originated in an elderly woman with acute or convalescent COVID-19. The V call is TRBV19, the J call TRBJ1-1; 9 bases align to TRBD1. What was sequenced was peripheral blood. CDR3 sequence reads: CASRPIGDRVSWRGSSTEAFF. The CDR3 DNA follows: TGTGCCAGTAGGCCGATCGGGGACAGGGTTTCTTGGAGGGGCTCGAGCACTGAAGCTTTCTTT.